This T cell receptor beta chain originates from a study of blood T cell repertoires in COVID-19. About the study: Sample material is recorded as cDNA or gDNA derived from T cells, B-cell-depleted T cells, or PBMCs.

The CDR3 consists of 16 residues. CDR1 and CDR2 from the germline V gene are MNHEY and SMNVEV (reference sequence). Trimming removed 7 bases at V and 0 bases at J, with 16 bases between. Original methodology: How many nucleated cells were present was estimated from reference gene primer amplification. Repertoires were generated with immunoSEQ multiplex PCR, while TCRdb's copy carries only in-frame clones and drops some. V, J and clone size derive from that table, while D and trimming were established from the DNA sequence. The sample comprises around 270,000 clones, more than 70% of which are singletons, and 2.3% rests with the top ten.

The chain links TRBV27 to TRBJ1-5; no definite D call. Source material: peripheral blood. This clonotype was obtained from a woman aged 45-65 years with acute or convalescent COVID-19. Here the CDR3 reads CASTSSWGDSNQPQHF. CDR3 DNA: TGTGCCAGCACCTCGTCTTGGGGAGATAGCAATCAGCCCCAGCATTTT.